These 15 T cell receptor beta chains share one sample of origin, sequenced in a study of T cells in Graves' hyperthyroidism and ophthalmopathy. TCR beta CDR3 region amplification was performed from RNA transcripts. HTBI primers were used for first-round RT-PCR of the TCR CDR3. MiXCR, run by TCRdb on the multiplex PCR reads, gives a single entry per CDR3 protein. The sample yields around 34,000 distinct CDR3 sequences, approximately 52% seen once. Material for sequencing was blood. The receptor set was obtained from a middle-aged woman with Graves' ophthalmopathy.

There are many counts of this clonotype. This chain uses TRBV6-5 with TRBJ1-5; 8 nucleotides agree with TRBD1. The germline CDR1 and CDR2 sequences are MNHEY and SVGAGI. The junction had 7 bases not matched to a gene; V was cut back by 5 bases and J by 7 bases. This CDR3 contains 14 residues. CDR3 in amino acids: CASSMTGVGQPQHF. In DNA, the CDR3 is TGTGCCAGCAGTATGACAGGGGTGGGACAGCCCCAGCATTTT.

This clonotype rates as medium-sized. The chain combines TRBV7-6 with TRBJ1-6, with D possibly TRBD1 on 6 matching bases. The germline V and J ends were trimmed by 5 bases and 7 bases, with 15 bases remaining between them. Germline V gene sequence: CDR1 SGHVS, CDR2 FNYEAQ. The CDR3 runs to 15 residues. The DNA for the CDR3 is TGTGCCAGCAGCCTATCGGGGGGCAGGAATTCACCCCTCCACTTT. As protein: CASSLSGGRNSPLHF.

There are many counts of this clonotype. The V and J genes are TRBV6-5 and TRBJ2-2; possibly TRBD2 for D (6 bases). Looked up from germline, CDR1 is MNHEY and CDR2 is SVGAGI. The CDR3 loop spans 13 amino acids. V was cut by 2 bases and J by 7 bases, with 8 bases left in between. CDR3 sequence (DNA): TGTGCCAGCAGTTACGGAGGGGACGGGGAGCTGTTTTTT. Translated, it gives CASSYGGDGELFF.

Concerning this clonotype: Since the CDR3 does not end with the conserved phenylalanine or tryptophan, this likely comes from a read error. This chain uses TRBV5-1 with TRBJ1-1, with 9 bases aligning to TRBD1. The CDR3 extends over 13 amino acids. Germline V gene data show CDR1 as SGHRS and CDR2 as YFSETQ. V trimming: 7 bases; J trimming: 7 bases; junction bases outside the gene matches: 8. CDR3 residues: CASGSGQGCEAFL. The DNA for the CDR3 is TGCGCCAGCGGCTCGGGACAGGGTTGTGAAGCTTTCCTT.

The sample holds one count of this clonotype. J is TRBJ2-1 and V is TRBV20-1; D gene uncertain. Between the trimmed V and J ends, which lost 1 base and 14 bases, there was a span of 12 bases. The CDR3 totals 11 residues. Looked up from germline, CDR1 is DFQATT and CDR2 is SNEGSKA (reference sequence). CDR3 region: CSARGWRGEFF. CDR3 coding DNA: TGCAGTGCTAGAGGCTGGCGTGGGGAGTTCTTC.

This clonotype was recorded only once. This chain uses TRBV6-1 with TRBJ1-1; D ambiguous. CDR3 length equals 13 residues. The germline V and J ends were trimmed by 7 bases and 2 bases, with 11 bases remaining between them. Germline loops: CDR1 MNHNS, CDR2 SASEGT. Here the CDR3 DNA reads TGTGCCAGCACGGGGTGGATAAACACTGAAGCTTTCTTT. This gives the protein CASTGWINTEAFF.

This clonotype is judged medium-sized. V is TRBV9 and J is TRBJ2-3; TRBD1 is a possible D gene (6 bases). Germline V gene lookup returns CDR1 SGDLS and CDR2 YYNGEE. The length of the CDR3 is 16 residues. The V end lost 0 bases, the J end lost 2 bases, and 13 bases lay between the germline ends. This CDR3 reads CASSVEGGTHTDTQYF. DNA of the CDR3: TGTGCCAGCAGCGTAGAAGGGGGAACGCACACAGATACGCAGTATTTT.

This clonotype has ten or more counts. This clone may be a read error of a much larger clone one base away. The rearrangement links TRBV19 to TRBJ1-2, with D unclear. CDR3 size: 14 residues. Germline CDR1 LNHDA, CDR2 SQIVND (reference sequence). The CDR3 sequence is CASSSDRANYGCTF. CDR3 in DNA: TGTGCCAGTAGTTCAGACCGTGCTAACTATGGCTGCACCTTC.

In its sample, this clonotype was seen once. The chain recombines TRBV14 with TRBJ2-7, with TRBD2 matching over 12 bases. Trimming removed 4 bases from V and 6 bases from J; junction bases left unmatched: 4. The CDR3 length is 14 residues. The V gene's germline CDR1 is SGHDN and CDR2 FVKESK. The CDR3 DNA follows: TGTGCCAGCAGCCTCCCGACTAGCGGGAGCGAGCAGTACTTC. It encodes CASSLPTSGSEQYF.

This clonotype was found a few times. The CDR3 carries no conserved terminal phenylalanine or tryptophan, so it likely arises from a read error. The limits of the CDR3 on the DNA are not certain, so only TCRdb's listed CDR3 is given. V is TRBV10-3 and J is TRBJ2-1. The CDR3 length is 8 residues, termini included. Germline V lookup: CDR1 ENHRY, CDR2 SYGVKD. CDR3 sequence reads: CAISDTIA.

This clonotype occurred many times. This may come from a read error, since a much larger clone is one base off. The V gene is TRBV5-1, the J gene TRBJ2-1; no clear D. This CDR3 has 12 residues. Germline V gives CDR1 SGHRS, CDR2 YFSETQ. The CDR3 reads CASSLGGNEQLF. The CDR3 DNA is TGCGCCAGCAGCTTGGGAGGCAATGAGCAGCTCTTC.

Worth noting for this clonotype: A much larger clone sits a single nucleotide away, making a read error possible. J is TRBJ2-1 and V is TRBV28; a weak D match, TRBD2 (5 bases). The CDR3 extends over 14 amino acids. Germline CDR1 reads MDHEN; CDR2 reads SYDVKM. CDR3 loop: CARSLLLVSNEQFF. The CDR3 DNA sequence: TGTGCCCGCAGTTTATTACTAGTATCGAATGAGCAGTTCTTC. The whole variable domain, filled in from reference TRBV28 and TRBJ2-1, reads DVKVTQSSRYLVKRTGEKVFLECVQDMDHENMFWYRQDPGLGLRLIYFSYDVKMKEKGDIPEGYSVSREKKERFSLILESASTNQTSMYLCARSLLLVSNEQFFGPGTRLTVL.

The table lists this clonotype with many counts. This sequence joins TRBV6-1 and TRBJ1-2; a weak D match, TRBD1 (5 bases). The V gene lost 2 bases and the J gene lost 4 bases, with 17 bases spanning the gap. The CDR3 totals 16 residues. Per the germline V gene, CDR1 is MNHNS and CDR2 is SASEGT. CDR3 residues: CASSESGVRGGYGYTF. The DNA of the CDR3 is TGTGCCAGCAGTGAATCGGGTGTTAGGGGCGGCTATGGCTACACCTTC.

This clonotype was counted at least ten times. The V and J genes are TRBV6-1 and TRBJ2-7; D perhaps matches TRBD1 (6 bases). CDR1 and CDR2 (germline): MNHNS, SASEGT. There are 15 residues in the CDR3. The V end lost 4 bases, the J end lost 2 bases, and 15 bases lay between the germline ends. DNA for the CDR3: TGTGCCAGCAGTGTTTCCGTGGACAGCCCCTACGAGCAGTACTTC. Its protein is CASSVSVDSPYEQYF.

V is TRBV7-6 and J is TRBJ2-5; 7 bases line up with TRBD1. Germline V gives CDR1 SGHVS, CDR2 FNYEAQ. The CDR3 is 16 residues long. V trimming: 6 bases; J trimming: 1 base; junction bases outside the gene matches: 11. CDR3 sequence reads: CASSRALEGAQETQYF. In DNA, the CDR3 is TGTGCCAGCAGTCGAGCCTTAGAGGGGGCCCAAGAGACCCAGTACTTC. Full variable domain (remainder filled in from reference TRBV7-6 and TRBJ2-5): GAGVSQSPRYKVTKRGQDVALRCDPISGHVSLYWYRQALGQGPEFLTYFNYEAQQDKSGLPNDRFSAERPEGSISTLTIQRTEQRDSAMYRCASSRALEGAQETQYFGPGTRLLVL.